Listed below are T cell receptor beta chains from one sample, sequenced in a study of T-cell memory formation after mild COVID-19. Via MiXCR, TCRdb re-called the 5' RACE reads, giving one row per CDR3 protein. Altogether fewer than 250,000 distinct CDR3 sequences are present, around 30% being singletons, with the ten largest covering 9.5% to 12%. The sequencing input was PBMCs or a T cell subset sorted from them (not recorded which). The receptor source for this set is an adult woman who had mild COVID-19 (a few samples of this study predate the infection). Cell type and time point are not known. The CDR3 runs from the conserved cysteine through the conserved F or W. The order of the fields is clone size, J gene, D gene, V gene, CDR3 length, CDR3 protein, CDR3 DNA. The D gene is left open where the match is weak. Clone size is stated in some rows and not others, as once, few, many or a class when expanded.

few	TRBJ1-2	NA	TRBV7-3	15	CASSLGAGLNYGYTF	TGTGCCAGCAGCTTAGGTGCAGGGCTTAACTATGGCTACACCTTC
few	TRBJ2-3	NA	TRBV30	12	CAWSVMADTQYF	TGTGCCTGGAGTGTAATGGCAGATACGCAGTATTTT
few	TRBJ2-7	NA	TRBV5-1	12	CASRLDGYEQYF	TGCGCCAGCAGGCTGGACGGCTACGAGCAGTACTTC
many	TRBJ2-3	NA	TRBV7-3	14	CASSLGLQTDTQYF	TGTGCCAGCAGCTTGGGGCTACAAACAGATACGCAGTATTTT
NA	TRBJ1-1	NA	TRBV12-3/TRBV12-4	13	CASSFFRDAEAFF	TGTGCCAGCAGTTTCTTCCGGGACGCTGAAGCTTTCTTT
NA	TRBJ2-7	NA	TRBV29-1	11	CSVVRDHEQYF	TGCAGCGTAGTCAGGGACCACGAGCAGTACTTC
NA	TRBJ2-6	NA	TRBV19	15	CASTVQGPGANVLTF	TGTGCCAGTACCGTACAGGGCCCTGGGGCCAACGTCCTGACTTTC
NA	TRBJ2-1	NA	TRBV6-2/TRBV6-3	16	CASSYEVAALHNEQFF	TGTGCCAGCAGTTACGAAGTTGCGGCACTCCACAATGAGCAGTTCTTC
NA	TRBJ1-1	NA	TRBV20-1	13	CSARDGLPTGAFF	TGCAGTGCTAGAGATGGTCTCCCAACGGGGGCTTTCTTT
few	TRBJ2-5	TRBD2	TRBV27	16	CASSSRPGLSPETQYF	TGTGCCAGCAGTTCGAGACCGGGACTAAGTCCGGAGACCCAGTACTTC
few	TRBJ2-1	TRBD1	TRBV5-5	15	CASSLARTGFDEQFF	TGTGCCAGCAGCTTGGCCCGGACAGGGTTCGATGAGCAGTTCTTC
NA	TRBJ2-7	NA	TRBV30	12	CAWSVGGGEQYF	TGTGCCTGGAGTGTCGGAGGGGGTGAGCAGTACTTC
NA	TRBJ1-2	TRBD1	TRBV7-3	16	CASSLAAPGQGGGYTF	TGTGCCAGCAGCTTAGCCGCGCCGGGACAGGGAGGTGGCTACACCTTC
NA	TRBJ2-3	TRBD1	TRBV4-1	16	CASSQTEDRTGYTQYF	TGCGCCAGCAGCCAAACCGAAGATCGGACAGGCTATACGCAGTATTTT
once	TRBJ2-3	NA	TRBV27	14	CASSFGRLTDTQYF	TGTGCCAGCAGTTTCGGCAGACTCACAGATACGCAGTATTTT
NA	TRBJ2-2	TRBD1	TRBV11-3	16	CASSSDRDRVTGELFF	TGTGCCAGCAGCTCCGACCGGGACAGGGTCACCGGGGAGCTGTTTTTT
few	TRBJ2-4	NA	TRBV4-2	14	CASSQGGSSDIQYF	TGTGCCAGCAGCCAAGGAGGAAGCTCGGACATTCAGTACTTC
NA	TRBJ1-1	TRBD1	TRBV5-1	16	CASSLAGATGQRLAFF	TGCGCCAGCAGCTTGGCGGGGGCCACGGGACAGCGATTAGCTTTCTTT
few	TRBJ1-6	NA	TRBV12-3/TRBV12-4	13	CASSLQTNSPLHF	TGTGCCAGCAGTCTACAGACGAATTCACCCCTCCACTTT
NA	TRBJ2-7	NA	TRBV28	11	CATNSWYEQYF	TGTGCCACCAACAGTTGGTACGAGCAGTACTTC
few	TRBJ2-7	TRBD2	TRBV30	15	CAWVAGGYDTYEQYF	TGTGCCTGGGTAGCGGGAGGCTACGATACCTACGAGCAGTACTTC
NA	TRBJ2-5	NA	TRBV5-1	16	CASSDTQEGPEETQYF	TGCGCCAGCAGCGACACCCAAGAGGGTCCCGAAGAGACCCAGTACTTC
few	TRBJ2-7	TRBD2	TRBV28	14	CASSLRDSSGGQYF	TGTGCCAGCAGTTTAAGAGACAGCTCGGGGGGGCAGTACTTC